This T cell receptor (beta chain) was captured in a study of cytomegalovirus exposure and HLA in healthy donors (dated by TCRdb to 2015 to 2018). Describing the broader study: The 500 to 700 repertoires of the first cohort and the 95 to 150 validation repertoires were produced on the same platform, according to a later analysis. The study aimed to test whether signatures of past pathogen exposure could be identified by cataloging public T cell receptors. Along with the approximately 620-subject first cohort, a separate validation cohort of around 110 different subjects was used. The study combined high-throughput TCR immunosequencing, statistical association of individual TCRs with disease status, and machine learning to predict cytomegalovirus infection status. What the study reported, not specific to this receptor: Most TCR sequences were observed very rarely across donors, whereas some public TCRs were present in many individuals. The validation cohort had no HLA typing available for a later analysis, so co-occurrence within that cohort was assessed over all 120 or so repertoires. Of the cluster scores, approximately 94% were above 0 in a later analysis, which found that TCRs clustered in the first cohort also tended to co-occur in the 120 or so validation repertoires. In vitro tests confirmed that three of the cytomegalovirus-associated TCR beta chains recognize cytomegalovirus antigens. The authors suggested that the approach could potentially be extended to other disease states and immunological phenotypes. The study listed over 150 TCR beta chains as associated with cytomegalovirus. Cytomegalovirus status was reported to be diagnosed by the classifier with high specificity and sensitivity in both the original and validation cohorts.

As to this clone: Its antigen is currently not known. Per-base quality was not reported, and no clone a single base away is much larger than it.

Between the V and J ends, shortened by 0 bases and 9 bases respectively, the junction contains 27 bases. CDR1 and CDR2 were assigned from the germline V gene as SGHDN and FVKESK. The CDR3 holds 19 amino acids from the cysteine to the phenylalanine. Kept here is only the CDR3 DNA, which spans 57 bases and is read in frame from base 1. Donors formed part of the validation cohort, which comprised approximately 130 subjects and was distinct from the first cohort of 666 subjects. Receptor amplification or capture employed the immunoSEQ multiplex PCR assay. In the authors' own workflow: A statistical classification framework was built for diagnosing cytomegalovirus status from the catalog of TCR beta chain sequences. The source is immuneACCESS, and TCRdb retained only in-frame sequences with V and J called. Part of the clones is not carried over; for the studies checked, unresolved V genes explain less than half of this, and the remainder is unexplained. The V and J calls and clone size are taken from that table; D and trimming were inferred from the DNA. This sample has some 180,000 clones in its table, and about 89% of those were observed once. Together, the top ten hold about 7.2% of the sample.

This TCR was sampled from a man aged 25 to 45 in good health and CMV-seropositive. Sequenced: PBMCs. The receptor chain draws on TRBV14 and TRBJ1-5; confidence is insufficient to name the D gene. The CDR3 here reads CASSQEIGTREVRWGPQHF. The nucleotide sequence reads TGTGCCAGCAGCCAAGAGATAGGAACCCGGGAGGTCCGCTGGGGGCCCCAGCATTTT.